Sequencing of this T cell receptor (beta chain) was carried out in a study of shared clonotypes between healthy human individuals. This clone was recorded at least ten times. CDR3 length: 14 residues. Germline V gives CDR1 LGHNA, CDR2 YSLEER. V was pared by 4 bases and J by 0 bases, with 9 bases between. Method: immunoSEQ multiplex PCR; TCRdb's copy keeps in-frame clones and lacks some. The table has a few hundred thousand clones, 79% seen once. The sequencing sample was made of PBMCs. The V and J genes are TRBV4-3 and TRBJ1-2; a possible D gene is TRBD1 (5 bases). The TCR was taken from a woman aged 40 to 49 in good health. Some clones in this sample may be carry-over from other donors' samples. CDR3 bases: TGCGCCAGCAGCCTGACAGAAACTAACTATGGCTACACCTTC. Translation: CASSLTETNYGYTF.